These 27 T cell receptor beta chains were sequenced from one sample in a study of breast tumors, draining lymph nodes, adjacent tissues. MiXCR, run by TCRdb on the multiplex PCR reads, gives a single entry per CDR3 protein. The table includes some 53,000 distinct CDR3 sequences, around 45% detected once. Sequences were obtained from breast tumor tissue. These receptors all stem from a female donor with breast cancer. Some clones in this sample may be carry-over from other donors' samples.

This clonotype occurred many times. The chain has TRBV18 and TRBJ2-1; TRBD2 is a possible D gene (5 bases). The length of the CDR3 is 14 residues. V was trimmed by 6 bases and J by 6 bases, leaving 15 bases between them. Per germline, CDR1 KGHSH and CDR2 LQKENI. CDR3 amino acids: CASSSTTSPNEQFF. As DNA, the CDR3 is TGTGCCAGCTCTTCCACTACTAGTCCCAATGAGCAGTTCTTC. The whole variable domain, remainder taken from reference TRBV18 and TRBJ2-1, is NAGVMQNPRHLVRRRGQEARLRCSPMKGHSHVYWYRQLPEEGLKFMVYLQKENIIDESGMPKERFSAEFPKEGPSILRIQQVVRGDSAAYFCASSSTTSPNEQFFGPGTRLTVL.

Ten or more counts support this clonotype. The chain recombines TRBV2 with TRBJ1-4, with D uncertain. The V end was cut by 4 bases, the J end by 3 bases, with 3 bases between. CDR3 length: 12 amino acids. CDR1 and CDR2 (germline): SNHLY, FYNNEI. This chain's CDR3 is CASSASNEKLFF. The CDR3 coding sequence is TGTGCCAGCAGTGCCTCTAATGAAAAACTGTTTTTT. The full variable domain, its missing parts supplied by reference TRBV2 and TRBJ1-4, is EPEVTQTPSHQVTQMGQEVILRCVPISNHLYFYWYRQILGQKVEFLVSFYNNEISEKSEIFDDQFSVERPDGSNFTLKIRSTKLEDSAMYFCASSASNEKLFFGSGTQLSVL.

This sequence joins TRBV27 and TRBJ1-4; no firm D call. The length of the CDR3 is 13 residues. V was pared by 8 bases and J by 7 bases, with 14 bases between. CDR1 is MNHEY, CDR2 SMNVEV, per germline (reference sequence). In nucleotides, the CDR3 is TGTGCCAGCGCAACGCGGGGAGGTGAAAAACTGTTTTTT. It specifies CASATRGGEKLFF. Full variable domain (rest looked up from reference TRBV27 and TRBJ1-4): EAQVTQNPRYLITVTGKKLTVTCSQNMNHEYMSWYRQDPGLGLRQIYYSMNVEVTDKGDVPEGYKVSRKEKRNFPLILESPSPNQTSLYFCASATRGGEKLFFGSGTQLSVL.

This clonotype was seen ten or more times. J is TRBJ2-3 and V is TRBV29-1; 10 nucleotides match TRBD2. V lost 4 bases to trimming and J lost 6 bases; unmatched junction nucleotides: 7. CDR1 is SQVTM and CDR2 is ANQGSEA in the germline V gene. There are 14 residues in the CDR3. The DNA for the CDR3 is TGCAGCGTTGTGCTAGCGGGAGCGATGGATACGCAGTATTTT. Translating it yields CSVVLAGAMDTQYF.

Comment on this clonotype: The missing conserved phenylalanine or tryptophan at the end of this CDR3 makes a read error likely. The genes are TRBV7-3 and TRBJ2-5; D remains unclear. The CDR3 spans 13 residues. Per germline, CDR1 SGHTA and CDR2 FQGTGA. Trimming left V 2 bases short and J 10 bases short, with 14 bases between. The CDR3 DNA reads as TGTGCCAGCAGCTTAGACATTGAAGAGCGCCAGTACTAC. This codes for CASSLDIEERQYY.

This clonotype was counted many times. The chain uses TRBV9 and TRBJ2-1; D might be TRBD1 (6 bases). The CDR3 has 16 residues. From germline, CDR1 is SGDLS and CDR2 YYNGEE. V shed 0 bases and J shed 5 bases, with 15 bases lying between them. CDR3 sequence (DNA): TGTGCCAGCAGCGTAGGTGGGTTTGCAGGGGACAATGAGCAGTTCTTC. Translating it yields CASSVGGFAGDNEQFF.

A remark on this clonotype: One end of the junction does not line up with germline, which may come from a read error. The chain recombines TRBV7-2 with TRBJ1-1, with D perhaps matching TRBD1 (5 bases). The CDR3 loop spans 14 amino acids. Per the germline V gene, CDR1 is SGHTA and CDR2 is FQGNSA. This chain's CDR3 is CAGSFGGGLTEAFF. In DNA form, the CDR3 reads TGTGCCGGCAGCTTTGGGGGGGGTCTCACTGAAGCTTTCTTT.

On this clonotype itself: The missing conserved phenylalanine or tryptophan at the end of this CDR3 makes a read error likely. DNA of the CDR3: TGTGCCAGTAGTAGGAGGGGGCCTGACACTGAAGCTTTCTCT. Protein product: CASSRRGPDTEAFS. The J gene is TRBJ1-1, the V gene TRBV19; 7 nucleotides agree with TRBD1. The germline V gene has CDR1 LNHDA and CDR2 SQIVND (reference sequence). The CDR3 consists of 14 residues. V lost 4 bases and J lost 3; bases outside the gene matches: 5.

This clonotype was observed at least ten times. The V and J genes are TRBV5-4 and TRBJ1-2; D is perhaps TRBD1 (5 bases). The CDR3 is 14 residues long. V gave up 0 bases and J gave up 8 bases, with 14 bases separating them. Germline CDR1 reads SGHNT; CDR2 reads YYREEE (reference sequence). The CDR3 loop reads CASSLGGSGQGYTF. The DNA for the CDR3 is TGTGCCAGCAGCTTGGGTGGTTCGGGGCAGGGCTACACCTTC. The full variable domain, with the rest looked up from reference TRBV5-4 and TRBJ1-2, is ETGVTQSPTHLIKTRGQQVTLRCSSQSGHNTVSWYQQALGQGPQFIFQYYREEENGRGNFPPRFSGLQFPNYSSELNVNALELDDSALYLCASSLGGSGQGYTFGSGTRLTVV.

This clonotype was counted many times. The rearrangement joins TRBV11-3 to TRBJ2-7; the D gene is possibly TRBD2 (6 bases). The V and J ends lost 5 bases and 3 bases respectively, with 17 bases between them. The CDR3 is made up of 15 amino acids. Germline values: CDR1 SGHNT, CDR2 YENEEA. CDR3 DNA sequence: TGTGCCAGCAGCCCCCGCGGCGGGGCCTTCTACGAGCAGTACTTC. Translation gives CASSPRGGAFYEQYF.

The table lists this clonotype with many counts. In DNA form, the CDR3 reads TGTGCCTGGAACCAAGGGGGTGGCGAGCAGTACTTC. Translating it yields CAWNQGGGEQYF. This chain uses TRBV30 with TRBJ2-7; perhaps TRBD1 as D (6 bases). CDR1 and CDR2 from the germline V gene are GTSNPN and SVGIG (reference sequence). V was pared by 4 bases and J by 6 bases, with 13 bases between. The CDR3 covers 12 residues.

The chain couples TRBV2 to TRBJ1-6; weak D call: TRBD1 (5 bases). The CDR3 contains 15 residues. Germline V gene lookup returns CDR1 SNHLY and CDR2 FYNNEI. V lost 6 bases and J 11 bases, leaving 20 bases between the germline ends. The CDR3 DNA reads TGTGCCAGCAGCCCGGATGGGGCAGAGGGGCCACCCCTCCACTTT. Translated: CASSPDGAEGPPLHF.

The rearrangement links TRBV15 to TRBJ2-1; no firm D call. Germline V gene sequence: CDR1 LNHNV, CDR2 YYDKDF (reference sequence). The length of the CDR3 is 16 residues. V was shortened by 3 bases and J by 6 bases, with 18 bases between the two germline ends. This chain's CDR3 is CATSSLGGQVGNEQFF. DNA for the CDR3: TGTGCCACCAGCAGCTTAGGTGGGCAGGTCGGCAATGAGCAGTTCTTC.

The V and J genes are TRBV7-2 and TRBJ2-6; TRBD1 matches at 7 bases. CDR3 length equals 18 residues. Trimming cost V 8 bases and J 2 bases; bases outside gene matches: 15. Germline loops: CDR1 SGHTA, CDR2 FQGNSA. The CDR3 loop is CASRRQGTSGAGANVLTF. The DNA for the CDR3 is TGTGCCAGCCGCCGACAGGGAACCTCCGGTGCTGGGGCCAACGTCCTGACTTTC.

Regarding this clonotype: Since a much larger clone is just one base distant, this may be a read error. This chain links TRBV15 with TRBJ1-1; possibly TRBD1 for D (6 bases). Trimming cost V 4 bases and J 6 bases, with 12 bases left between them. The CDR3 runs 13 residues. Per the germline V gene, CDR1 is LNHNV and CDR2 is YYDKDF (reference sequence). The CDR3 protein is CATSTTGTAEAFF. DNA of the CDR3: TGTGCCACCAGCACCACAGGGACCGCTGAAGCTTTCTTT. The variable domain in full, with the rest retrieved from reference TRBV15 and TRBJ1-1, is DAMVIQNPRYQVTQFGKPVTLSCSQTLNHNVMYWYQQKSSQAPKLLFHYYDKDFNNEADTPDNFQSRRPNTSFCFLDIRSPGLGDTAMYLCATSTTGTAEAFFGQGTRLTVV.

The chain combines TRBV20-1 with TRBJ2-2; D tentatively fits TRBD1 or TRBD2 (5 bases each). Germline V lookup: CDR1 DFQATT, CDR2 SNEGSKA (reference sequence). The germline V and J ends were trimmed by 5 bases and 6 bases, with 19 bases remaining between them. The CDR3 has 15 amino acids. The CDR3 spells CSARTSGRGAGELFF. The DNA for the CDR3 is TGCAGTGCTCGTACATCAGGGCGAGGGGCCGGGGAGCTGTTTTTT.

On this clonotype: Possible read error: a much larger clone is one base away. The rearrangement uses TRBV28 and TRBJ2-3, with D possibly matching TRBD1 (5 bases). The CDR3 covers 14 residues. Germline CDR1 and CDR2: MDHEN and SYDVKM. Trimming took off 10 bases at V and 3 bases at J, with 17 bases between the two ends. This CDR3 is CANREQTETDTQYF. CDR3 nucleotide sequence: TGTGCCAACAGAGAACAGACAGAAACAGATACGCAGTATTTT.

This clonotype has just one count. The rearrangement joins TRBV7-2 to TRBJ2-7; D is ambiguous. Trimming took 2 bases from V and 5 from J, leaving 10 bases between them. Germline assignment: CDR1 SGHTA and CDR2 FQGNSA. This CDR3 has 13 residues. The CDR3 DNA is TGTGCCAGCAGCTTAATGCTAGGGAACGAGCAGTACTTC. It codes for CASSLMLGNEQYF. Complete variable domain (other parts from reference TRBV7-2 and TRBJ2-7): GAGVSQSPSNKVTEKGKDVELRCDPISGHTALYWYRQSLGQGLEFLIYFQGNSAPDKSGLPSDRFSAERTGGSVSTLTIQRTQQEDSAVYLCASSLMLGNEQYFGPGTRLTVT.

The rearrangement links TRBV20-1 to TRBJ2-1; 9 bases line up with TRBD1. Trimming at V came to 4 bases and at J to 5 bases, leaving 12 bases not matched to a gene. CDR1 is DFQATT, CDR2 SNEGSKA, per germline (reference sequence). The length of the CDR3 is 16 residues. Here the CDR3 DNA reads TGCAGTGCTACGACTCGGACTGGACAGGGGCACAATGAGCAGTTCTTC. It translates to CSATTRTGQGHNEQFF.

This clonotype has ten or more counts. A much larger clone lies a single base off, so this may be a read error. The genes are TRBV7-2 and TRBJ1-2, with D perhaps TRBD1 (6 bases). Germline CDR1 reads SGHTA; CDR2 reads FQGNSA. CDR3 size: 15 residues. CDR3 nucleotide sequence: TGTGCCAGCAGCTTAGTAGGCAGGGGCAAATCTGGCTACCCCTTC. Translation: CASSLVGRGKSGYPF.

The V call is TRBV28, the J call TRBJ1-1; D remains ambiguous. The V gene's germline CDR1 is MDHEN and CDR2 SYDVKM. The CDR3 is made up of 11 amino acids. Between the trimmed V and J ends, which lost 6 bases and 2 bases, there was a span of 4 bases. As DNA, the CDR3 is TGTGCCAGCAGCCAAAACACTGAAGCTTTCTTT. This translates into CASSQNTEAFF. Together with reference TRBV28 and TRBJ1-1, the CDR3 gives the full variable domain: DVKVTQSSRYLVKRTGEKVFLECVQDMDHENMFWYRQDPGLGLRLIYFSYDVKMKEKGDIPEGYSVSREKKERFSLILESASTNQTSMYLCASSQNTEAFFGQGTRLTVV.

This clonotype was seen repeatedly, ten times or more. Here the CDR3 DNA reads TGTGCCAGCAGCTCGTCTAGCGGGAGTAACGAGCAGTACTTC. Translated: CASSSSSGSNEQYF. The chain links TRBV7-2 to TRBJ2-7; 10 positions agree with TRBD2. Germline trimming cut 4 bases from V and 5 bases from J; bases unmatched to any gene: 5. The CDR3 spans 14 residues. Germline CDR1 is SGHTA and CDR2 is FQGNSA.

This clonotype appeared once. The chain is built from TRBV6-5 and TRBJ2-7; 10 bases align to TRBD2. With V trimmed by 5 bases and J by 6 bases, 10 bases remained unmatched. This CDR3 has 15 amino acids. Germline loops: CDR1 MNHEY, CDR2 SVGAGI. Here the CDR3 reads CASSHRLAGEGEQYF. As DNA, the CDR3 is TGTGCCAGCAGTCACCGGCTAGCGGGAGAGGGCGAGCAGTACTTC.

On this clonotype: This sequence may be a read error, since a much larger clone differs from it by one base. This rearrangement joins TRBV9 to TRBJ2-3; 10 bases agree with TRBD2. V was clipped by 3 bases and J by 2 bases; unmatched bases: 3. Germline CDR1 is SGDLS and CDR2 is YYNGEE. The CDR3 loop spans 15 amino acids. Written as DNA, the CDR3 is TGTGCCAGCAGCGGTGGGACTAGCGACACAGATACGCAGTATTTT. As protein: CASSGGTSDTDTQYF.

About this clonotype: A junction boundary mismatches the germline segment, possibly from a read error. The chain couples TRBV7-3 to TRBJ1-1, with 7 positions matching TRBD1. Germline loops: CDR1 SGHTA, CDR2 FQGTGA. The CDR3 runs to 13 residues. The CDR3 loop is CASSLARDSEASF. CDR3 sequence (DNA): TGTGCCAGCAGCTTAGCCCGGGACAGTGAAGCTTCCTTT.

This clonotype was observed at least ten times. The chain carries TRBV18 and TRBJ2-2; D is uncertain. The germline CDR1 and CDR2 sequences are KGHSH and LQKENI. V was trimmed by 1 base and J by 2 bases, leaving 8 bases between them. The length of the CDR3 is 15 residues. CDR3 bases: TGTGCCAGCTCACCACGGCAGACCAACACCGGGGAGCTGTTTTTT. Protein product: CASSPRQTNTGELFF.

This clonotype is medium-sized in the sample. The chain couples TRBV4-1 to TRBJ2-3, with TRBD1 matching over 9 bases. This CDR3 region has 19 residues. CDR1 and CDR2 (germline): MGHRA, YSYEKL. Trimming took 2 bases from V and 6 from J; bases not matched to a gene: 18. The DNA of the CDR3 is TGCGCCAGCAGCCAATTACTAAAGTTGGGACAGGGTAACGCGGATACGCAGTATTTT. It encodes CASSQLLKLGQGNADTQYF.